The clone carrying this TCR beta chain was seen more than once but under ten times. Its antigen is unknown. Germline V lookup: CDR1 KGHSH, CDR2 LQKENI. Deletions cut 4 bases from V and 0 bases from J, with 10 bases between. This CDR3 comprises 14 residues. The source of the sample is a study of T cell responses to AZD1222 COVID-19 vaccine. Study-level findings and limits: In all cases, repertoires were sampled only after the peak T cell response. Only five or six individuals given AZD1222 were seropositive at baseline. Donors were largely white British and mainly female; clonal diversity was possibly underestimated.

Profiling relied on immunoSEQ multiplex PCR, and the TCRdb table lists in-frame clones only, not all of them. This sample has 70,000 to 95,000 clones, with 85% to 90% found just once. The specimen comprised peripheral blood, sampled 28 days after the second AZD1222 dose. The clonotype was recovered from an adult who received the AZD1222 COVID-19 vaccine. The V gene is TRBV18, the J gene TRBJ2-7; possible D gene TRBD1, 6 bases. This CDR3 reads CASSRRDNSYEQYF. Here the CDR3 DNA reads TGTGCCAGCTCACGCCGGGACAACTCCTACGAGCAGTACTTC. Combining the CDR3 with reference TRBV18 and TRBJ2-7 gives the whole variable domain NAGVMQNPRHLVRRRGQEARLRCSPMKGHSHVYWYRQLPEEGLKFMVYLQKENIIDESGMPKERFSAEFPKEGPSILRIQQVVRGDSAAYFCASSRRDNSYEQYFGPGTRLTVT.